This T cell receptor (beta chain) was recorded in a study of metastatic and nonmetastatic thyroid tumors. Background on the study: The authors compared repertoires across blood and tumor or nodule tissue from malignant and benign thyroid patients.

The entire patient cohort was treatment-naive prior to thyroid surgery. Authors' data handling: Across clinicopathological groups, CDR3 differences served as the basis for building a distant-metastasis classifier for papillary thyroid cancer. TCRdb re-processed the PCR reads through MiXCR. The V and J calls reflect TCRdb's pipeline rather than the authors' work. The sample holds 43,000 or so clones, less than 5% seen once. Germline trimming cut 3 bases from V and 6 bases from J; bases unmatched to any gene: 5. The CDR3 sequence is 13 residues long. Germline V lookup: CDR1 SGHKS, CDR2 YYEKEE (reference sequence). This clone was recorded at least ten times.

The specimen sequenced was blood. The genes are TRBV5-5 and TRBJ1-2, with 7 bases matching TRBD1. This clonotype was sampled from a female donor with papillary thyroid cancer or a benign thyroid nodule (not recorded which). Some clones in this sample may be carry-over from other donors' samples. CDR3 sequence: CASSSQGMDGYTF. The CDR3 DNA follows: TGTGCCAGCAGCTCACAGGGGATGGATGGCTACACCTTC.